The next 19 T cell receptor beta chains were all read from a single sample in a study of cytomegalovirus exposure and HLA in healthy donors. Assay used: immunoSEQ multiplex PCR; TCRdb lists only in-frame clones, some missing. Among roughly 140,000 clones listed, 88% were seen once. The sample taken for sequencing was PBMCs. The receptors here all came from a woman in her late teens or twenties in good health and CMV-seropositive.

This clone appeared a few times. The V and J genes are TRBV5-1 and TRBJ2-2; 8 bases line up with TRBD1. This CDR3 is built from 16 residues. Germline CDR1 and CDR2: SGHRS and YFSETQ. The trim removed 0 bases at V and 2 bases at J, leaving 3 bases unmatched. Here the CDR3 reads CASSLGTGSNTGELFF. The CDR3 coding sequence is TGCGCCAGCAGCTTGGGGACAGGGAGTAACACCGGGGAGCTGTTTTTT.

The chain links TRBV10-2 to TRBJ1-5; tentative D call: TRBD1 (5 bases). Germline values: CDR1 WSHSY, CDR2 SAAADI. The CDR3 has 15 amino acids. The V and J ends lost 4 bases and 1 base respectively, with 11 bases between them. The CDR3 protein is CASSGGGRSNQPQHF. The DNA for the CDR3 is TGCGCCAGCAGTGGCGGGGGGAGAAGCAATCAGCCCCAGCATTTT.

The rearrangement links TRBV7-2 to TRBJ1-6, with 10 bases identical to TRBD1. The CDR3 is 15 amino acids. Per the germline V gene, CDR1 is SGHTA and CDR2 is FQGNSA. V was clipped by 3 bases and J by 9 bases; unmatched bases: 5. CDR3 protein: CASSFRQGAASPLHF. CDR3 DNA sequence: TGTGCCAGCAGCTTCCGACAGGGGGCGGCTTCACCCCTCCACTTT.

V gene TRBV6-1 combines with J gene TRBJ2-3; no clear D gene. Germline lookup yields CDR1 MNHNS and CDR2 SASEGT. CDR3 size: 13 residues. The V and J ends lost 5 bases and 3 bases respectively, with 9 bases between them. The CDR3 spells CASSIQATDTQYF. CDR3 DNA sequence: TGTGCCAGCAGTATTCAGGCTACAGATACGCAGTATTTT.

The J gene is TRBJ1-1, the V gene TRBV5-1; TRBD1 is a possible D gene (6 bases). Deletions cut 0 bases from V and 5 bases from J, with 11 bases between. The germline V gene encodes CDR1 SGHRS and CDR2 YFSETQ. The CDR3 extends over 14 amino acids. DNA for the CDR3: TGCGCCAGCAGCTTGGAACAGGGAGCGACTGAAGCTTTCTTT. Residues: CASSLEQGATEAFF.

CDR3 region: CASIGQSNTEAFF. In DNA form, the CDR3 reads TGTGCCAGCATTGGGCAGTCGAACACTGAAGCTTTCTTT. The gene calls are TRBV28 and TRBJ1-1, with unresolved D. The V gene lost 7 bases and the J gene lost 1 base, with 10 bases spanning the gap. This CDR3 contains 13 residues. The V gene's germline CDR1 is MDHEN and CDR2 SYDVKM. Drawing the rest from reference TRBV28 and TRBJ1-1, the complete variable domain is DVKVTQSSRYLVKRTGEKVFLECVQDMDHENMFWYRQDPGLGLRLIYFSYDVKMKEKGDIPEGYSVSREKKERFSLILESASTNQTSMYLCASIGQSNTEAFFGQGTRLTVV.

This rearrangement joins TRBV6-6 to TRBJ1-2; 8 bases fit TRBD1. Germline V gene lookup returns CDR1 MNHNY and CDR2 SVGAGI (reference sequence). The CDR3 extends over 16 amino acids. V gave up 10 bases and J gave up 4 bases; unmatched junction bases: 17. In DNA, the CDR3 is TGTGCCATCTCACAGAACTCCGGGACAGGACCCTATGGCTACACCTTC. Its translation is CAISQNSGTGPYGYTF.

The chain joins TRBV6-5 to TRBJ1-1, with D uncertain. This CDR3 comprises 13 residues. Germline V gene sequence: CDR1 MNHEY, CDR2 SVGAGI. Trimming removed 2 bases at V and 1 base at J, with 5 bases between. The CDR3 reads CASSYRRNTEAFF. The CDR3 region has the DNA TGTGCCAGCAGTTACCGGAGGAACACTGAAGCTTTCTTT.

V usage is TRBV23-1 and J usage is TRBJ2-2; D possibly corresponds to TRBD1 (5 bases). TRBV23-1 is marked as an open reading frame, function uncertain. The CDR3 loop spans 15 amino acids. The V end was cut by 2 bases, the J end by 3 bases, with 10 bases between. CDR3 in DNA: TGCGCCAGCAGTCAACAGTCCAGGGACACCGGGGAGCTGTTTTTT. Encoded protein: CASSQQSRDTGELFF.

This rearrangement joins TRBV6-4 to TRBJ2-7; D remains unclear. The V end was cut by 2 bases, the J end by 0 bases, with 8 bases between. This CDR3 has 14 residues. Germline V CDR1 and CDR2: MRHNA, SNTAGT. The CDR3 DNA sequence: TGTGCCAGCAGTGACGTGGCGGACTCCTACGAGCAGTACTTC. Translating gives CASSDVADSYEQYF.

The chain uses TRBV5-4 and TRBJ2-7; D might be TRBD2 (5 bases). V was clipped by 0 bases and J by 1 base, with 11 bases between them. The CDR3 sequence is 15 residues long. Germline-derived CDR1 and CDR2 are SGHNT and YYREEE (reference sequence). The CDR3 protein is CASSLEPSPSYEQYF. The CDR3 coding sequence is TGTGCCAGCAGCTTGGAGCCTAGCCCATCCTACGAGCAGTACTTC.

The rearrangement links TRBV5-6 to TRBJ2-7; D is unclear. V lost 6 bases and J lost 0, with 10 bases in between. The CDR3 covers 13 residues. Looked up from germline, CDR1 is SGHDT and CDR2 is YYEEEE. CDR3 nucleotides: TGTGCCAGCACCCGACGCGGCTCCTACGAGCAGTACTTC. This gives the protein CASTRRGSYEQYF.

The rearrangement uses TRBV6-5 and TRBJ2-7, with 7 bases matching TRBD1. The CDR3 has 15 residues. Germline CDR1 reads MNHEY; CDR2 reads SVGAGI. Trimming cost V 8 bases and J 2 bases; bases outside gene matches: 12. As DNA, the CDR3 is TGTGCCAGCCTCGCAATAGGACAGGTACCCTACGAGCAGTACTTC. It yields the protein CASLAIGQVPYEQYF.

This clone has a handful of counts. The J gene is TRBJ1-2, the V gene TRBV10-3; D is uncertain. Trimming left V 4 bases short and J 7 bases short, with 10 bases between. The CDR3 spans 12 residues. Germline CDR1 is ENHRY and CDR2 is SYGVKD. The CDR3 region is CAISAPNAGYTF. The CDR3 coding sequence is TGTGCCATCAGTGCACCTAATGCTGGCTACACCTTC.

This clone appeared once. The DNA of the CDR3 is TGCGCCAGCAGCCCGACAGGGAGCAATCAGCCCCAGCATTTT. This sequence encodes CASSPTGSNQPQHF. The V and J genes are TRBV5-1 and TRBJ1-5; 7 bases match TRBD1. CDR1 SGHRS and CDR2 YFSETQ come from the germline V gene. The J segment lost 1 base and the V segment lost 4 bases, leaving 2 bases of the junction unmatched. The CDR3 is 14 amino acids.

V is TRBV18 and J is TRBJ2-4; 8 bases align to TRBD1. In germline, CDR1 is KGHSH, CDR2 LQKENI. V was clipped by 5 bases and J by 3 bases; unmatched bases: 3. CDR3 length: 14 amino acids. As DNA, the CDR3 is TGTGCCAGCTCAGTCACAGGGGGCAAAAACATTCAGTACTTC. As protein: CASSVTGGKNIQYF.

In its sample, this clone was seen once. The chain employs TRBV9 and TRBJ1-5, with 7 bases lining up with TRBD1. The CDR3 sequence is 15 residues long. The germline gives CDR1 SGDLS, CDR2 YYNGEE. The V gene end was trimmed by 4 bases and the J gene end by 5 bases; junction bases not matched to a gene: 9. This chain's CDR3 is CASSRDDREYQPQHF. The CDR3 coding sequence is TGTGCCAGCAGCCGAGATGACAGGGAGTATCAGCCCCAGCATTTT.

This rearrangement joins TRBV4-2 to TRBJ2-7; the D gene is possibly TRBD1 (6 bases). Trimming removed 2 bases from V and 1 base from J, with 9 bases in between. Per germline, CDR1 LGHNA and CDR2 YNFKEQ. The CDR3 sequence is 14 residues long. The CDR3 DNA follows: TGTGCCAGCAGCCAATGGACAGTGTCCTACGAGCAGTACTTC. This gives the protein CASSQWTVSYEQYF.

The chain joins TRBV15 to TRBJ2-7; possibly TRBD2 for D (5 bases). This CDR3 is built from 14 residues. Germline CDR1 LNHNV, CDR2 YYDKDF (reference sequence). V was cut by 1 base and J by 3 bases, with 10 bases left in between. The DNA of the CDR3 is TGTGCCACCAGCAGAGCGGGATCGGTCTACGAGCAGTACTTC. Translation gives CATSRAGSVYEQYF. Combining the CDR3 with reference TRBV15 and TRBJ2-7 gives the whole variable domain DAMVIQNPRYQVTQFGKPVTLSCSQTLNHNVMYWYQQKSSQAPKLLFHYYDKDFNNEADTPDNFQSRRPNTSFCFLDIRSPGLGDTAMYLCATSRAGSVYEQYFGPGTRLTVT.